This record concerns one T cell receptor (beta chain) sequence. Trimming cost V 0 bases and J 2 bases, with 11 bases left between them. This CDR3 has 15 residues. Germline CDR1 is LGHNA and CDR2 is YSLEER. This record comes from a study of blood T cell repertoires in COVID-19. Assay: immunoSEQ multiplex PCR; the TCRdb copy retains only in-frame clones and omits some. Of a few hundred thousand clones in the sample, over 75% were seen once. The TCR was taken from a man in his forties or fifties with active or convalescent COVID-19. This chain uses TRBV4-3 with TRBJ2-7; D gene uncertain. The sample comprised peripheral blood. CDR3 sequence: CASSQDRSRAYEQYF. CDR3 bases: TGCGCCAGCAGCCAAGACAGGTCCCGCGCCTACGAGCAGTACTTC.